This TCR beta chain is drawn from a study of blood T cell repertoires in COVID-19. Some clones are missing from TCRdb's copy, which holds only in-frame ones; the method was immunoSEQ multiplex PCR. The sample comprises some 110,000 clones, approximately 82% of which are singletons, and roughly 7% rests with the top ten. Sequenced input: peripheral blood. The source is a man between 65 and 85 years old with active or convalescent COVID-19.

CDR3 region: CASNTGLGANVLTF. In DNA form, the CDR3 reads TGTGCCAGCAACACAGGGCTTGGGGCCAACGTCCTGACTTTC. The chain joins TRBV6-6 to TRBJ2-6; maybe TRBD1 (6 bases). The germline V gene encodes CDR1 MNHNY and CDR2 SVGAGI (reference sequence). The CDR3 contains 14 residues. Trimming took off 7 bases at V and 3 bases at J, with 10 bases between the two ends.